This TCR beta chain was captured by sequencing in a study of blood T cell repertoires in COVID-19 (TCRdb year 2020). In the study overall: Samples covering the acute and convalescent phases of COVID-19 were provided by collaborators in the United States, Italy and Spain. Where available, HLA class I and class II types were taken from metadata supplied by the sample provider and were not determined by assay-based typing. The dataset comprised deeply sampled blood TCRbeta repertoires from subjects exposed to, actively infected with, or recovered from COVID-19. The material from the prospective study consisted of cDNA or gDNA derived from T cells, B-cell-depleted T cells, or PBMCs. The sample metadata nearly always contained a de-identified subject ID, COVID-19 status, age in years and sex. Samples came from the ongoing ImmuneRACE study (first 160 participants) plus 1,254 subjects from 6 global collaborators. The repertoires were released in a freely available public database intended as a resource for research on the immune response to SARS-CoV-2.

The investigation overall reported the following: How much clinical and demographic metadata was included differed by source and by participant, and the metadata was provided uncurated.

The collaborating institutions used their own protocols to collect whole blood in K2EDTA tubes. For TCRbeta analysis, collaborators shipped samples as frozen whole blood, isolated PBMCs, or DNA extracted from either of those sample types. TCRbeta CDR3 regions were amplified from genomic DNA by means of the immunoSEQ Assay, a bias-controlled multiplex PCR. In the paper's pipeline: The number of nucleated cells in each sample was estimated from the amplification of reference gene primers within the assay. Sequence reads were collapsed and filtered to measure the absolute abundance of every unique TCRbeta CDR3 rearrangement. For each sample, productive Simpson clonality was calculated as the square root of Simpson's diversity index across productive rearrangements. TCRdb retrieved this table from immuneACCESS and kept in-frame rearrangements only. Not all clones are present; in checked studies, unresolved V genes account for under half, and no reason is known for the remainder. V and J calls and clone size come straight from that table; D and trimming were deduced from the DNA. This sample holds roughly 250,000 clones; approximately 79% were observed only once. The top ten hold 3% to 4% of the sample.

The CDR3 holds 13 amino acids from the cysteine to the phenylalanine. Just the 39-base CDR3 DNA is kept, in frame starting at base 1. Trimming at the junction amounts to 1 base on V and 3 bases on J, and the germline ends lie 9 bases apart. CDR1 GTSNPN and CDR2 SVGIG are derived from the germline V gene (reference sequence). Note on this clone: No cognate antigen has been identified for it. No per-base quality is available; no much larger clone lies one base away.

The specimen sequenced was peripheral blood. Recombination connected TRBV30 to TRBJ1-2, and perhaps TRBD1 as D gene, on 5 matching bases. The TCR comes from a woman aged 40 to 50 with active or convalescent COVID-19. CDR3 reads: CAWSEGEDYGYTF. In nucleotides, the sequence is TGTGCCTGGAGTGAAGGGGAGGACTATGGCTACACCTTC.